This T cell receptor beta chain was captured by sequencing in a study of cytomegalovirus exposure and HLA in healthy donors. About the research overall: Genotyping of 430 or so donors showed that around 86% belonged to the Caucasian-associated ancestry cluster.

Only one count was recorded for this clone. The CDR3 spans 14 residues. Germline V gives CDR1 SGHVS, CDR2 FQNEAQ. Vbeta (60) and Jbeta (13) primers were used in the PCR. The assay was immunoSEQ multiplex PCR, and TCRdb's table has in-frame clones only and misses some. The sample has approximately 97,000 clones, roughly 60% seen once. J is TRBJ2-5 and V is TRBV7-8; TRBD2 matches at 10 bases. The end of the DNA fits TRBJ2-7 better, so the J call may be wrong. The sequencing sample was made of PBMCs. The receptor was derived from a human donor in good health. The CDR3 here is CASSFLAGGYEQYF. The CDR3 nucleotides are TGTGCCAGCAGCTTCTTAGCGGGAGGCTACGAGCAGTACTTC.